Listed below are T cell receptor beta chains from one sample, sequenced in a study of cytomegalovirus exposure and HLA in healthy donors. Profiled with immunoSEQ multiplex PCR; TCRdb holds only in-frame clones, not every one. Altogether 140,000 or so clones are present, 90% to 95% being singletons, with the ten largest covering 0.6% to 0.8%. The sequenced sample consisted of PBMCs. These receptors were obtained from a man aged 18 to 29 in good health and CMV-seronegative. Both conserved end residues are part of each CDR3. A D gene is named only where the DNA matches it firmly. Some rows mark clone size as missing; the rest say once, few, many or name a class of expanded clone.

d_call j_call v_call clone_size cdr3_nt cdr3_aa
NA TRBJ1-1 TRBV27 NA TGTGCCAGCAGTCGCCTGACAGGATCGAACACTGAAGCTTTCTTT CASSRLTGSNTEAFF
TRBD1 TRBJ2-6 TRBV29-1 NA TGCAGCGTAATCACAGGGGAAGGACGGGTATCTGGGGCCAACGTCCTGACTTTC CSVITGEGRVSGANVLTF
TRBD1 TRBJ1-5 TRBV18 NA TGTGCCAGCTCACAAGGACAGGGGGTGGATCAGCCCCAGCATTTT CASSQGQGVDQPQHF
NA TRBJ1-3 TRBV10-1 once TGCGCCAGCAGTTCGGGTCGCTCTGGAAACACCATATATTTT CASSSGRSGNTIYF
TRBD2 TRBJ2-1 TRBV18 NA TGTGCCAGCTCACCTCGGACTAGCGGGAGTAGAAATGAGCAGTTCTTC CASSPRTSGSRNEQFF
TRBD1 TRBJ1-2 TRBV6-5 once TGTGCCAGCAGTTACGGGACAGGCGGGCACTATGGCTACACCTTC CASSYGTGGHYGYTF
NA TRBJ1-1 TRBV30 NA TGTGCCTGGAGCCCGGGACACTCTGGGGGCACTGAAGCTTTCTTT CAWSPGHSGGTEAFF
TRBD1 TRBJ2-5 TRBV13 NA TGTGCCAGCAGCTCGACAGGGTTTCAAGAGACCCAGTACTTC CASSSTGFQETQYF
TRBD2 TRBJ2-5 TRBV9 once TGTGCCAGCAGCCAGGGACTAGCGGGGGTGCAAGAGACCCAGTACTTC CASSQGLAGVQETQYF
NA TRBJ2-1 TRBV4-1 NA TGCGCCAGCCGGGCAACGGGATTCCCCTACAATGAGCAGTTCTTC CASRATGFPYNEQFF
TRBD1 TRBJ2-2 TRBV9 once TGTGCCAGCAGCGTAGGGATGGGGACAGCGACCGGGGAGCTGTTTTTT CASSVGMGTATGELFF
NA TRBJ2-2 TRBV9 NA TGTGCCAGCAGTACAACGACGGGATTCGGCGGGGAGCTGTTTTTT CASSTTTGFGGELFF
NA TRBJ1-2 TRBV6-6 NA TGTGCCAGCAGTTACTCGCAGGTTAACTATGGCTACACCTTC CASSYSQVNYGYTF
NA TRBJ1-4 TRBV7-2 NA TGTGCCAGCAGTCCTAGTTTAGTTTCCCCTCGGCGTGAAAAACTGTTTTTT CASSPSLVSPRREKLFF
TRBD1 TRBJ1-1 TRBV7-2 once TGTGCCAGCAGCTCGTACCGGGACAGGGCCACTGAAGCTTTCTTT CASSSYRDRATEAFF
TRBD2 TRBJ2-2 TRBV27 NA TGTGCCAGCAGCGTAGCGGGGGGACGCACCGGGGAGCTGTTTTTT CASSVAGGRTGELFF
TRBD1 TRBJ2-1 TRBV4-3 NA TGCGCCAGCAGCCACGGACAGGGGGTGTCCTACAATGAGCAGTTCTTC CASSHGQGVSYNEQFF
NA TRBJ1-1 TRBV7-9 NA TGTGCCAGCAGCCTATCGGACATAACAAGGGGCACTGAAGCTTTCTTT CASSLSDITRGTEAFF
TRBD1 TRBJ2-1 TRBV5-1 NA TGCGCCAGCAGCAGCCAATGGACAGGATACAATGAGCAGTTCTTC CASSSQWTGYNEQFF
NA TRBJ2-5 TRBV6-5 NA TGTGCCAGCAGTTACGGGGCAGGGAAAGAGACCCAGTACTTC CASSYGAGKETQYF
NA TRBJ1-5 TRBV19 NA TGTGCCAGTACAACAGTCAATCAGCCCCAGCATTTT CASTTVNQPQHF
NA TRBJ1-1 TRBV7-2 NA TGTGCCAGCAGCTTAAATCCTGCCGGGTTGAACACTGAAGCTTTCTTT CASSLNPAGLNTEAFF
NA TRBJ1-1 TRBV5-5 NA TGTGCCAGCAGCTTGAATGAGGGGAACACTGAAGCTTTCTTT CASSLNEGNTEAFF
NA TRBJ1-5 TRBV7-9 NA TGTGCCAGCAGCCGGCCGGGGGGCAATCAGCCCCAGCATTTT CASSRPGGNQPQHF
TRBD2 TRBJ2-3 TRBV7-6 NA TGTGCCAGCGGGGCGGGGGGCGGCACAGATACGCAGTATTTT CASGAGGGTDTQYF
NA TRBJ2-1 TRBV19 once TGTGCCAGTAGTATTTCGGTTGACAGACTGATCCCCAATGAGCAGTTCTTC CASSISVDRLIPNEQFF